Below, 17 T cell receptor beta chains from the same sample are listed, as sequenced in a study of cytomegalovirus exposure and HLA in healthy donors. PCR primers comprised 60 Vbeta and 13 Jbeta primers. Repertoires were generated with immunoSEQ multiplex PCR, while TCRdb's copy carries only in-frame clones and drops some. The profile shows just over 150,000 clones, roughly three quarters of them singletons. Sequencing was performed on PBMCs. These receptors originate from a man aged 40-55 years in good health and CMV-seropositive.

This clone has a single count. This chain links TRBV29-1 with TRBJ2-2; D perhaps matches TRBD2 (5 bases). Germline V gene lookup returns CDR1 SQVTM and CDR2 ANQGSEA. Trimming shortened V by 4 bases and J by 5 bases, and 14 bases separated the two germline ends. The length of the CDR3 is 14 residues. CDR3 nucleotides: TGCAGCGTTGGGTCGGGGTTCGGGACCGGGGAGCTGTTTTTT. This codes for CSVGSGFGTGELFF.

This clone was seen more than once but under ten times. The CDR3 sequence is CASSPGDWSSYEQYF. DNA for the CDR3: TGTGCCAGCAGCCCGGGGGACTGGAGCTCCTACGAGCAGTACTTC. The chain is built from TRBV7-2 and TRBJ2-7; D might be TRBD2 (6 bases). CDR3 length: 15 residues. Germline V lookup: CDR1 SGHTA, CDR2 FQGNSA. The ends were cut back, 5 bases at V and 0 bases at J, with 14 bases in the middle. Filled out from reference TRBV7-2 and TRBJ2-7, the complete variable domain reads GAGVSQSPSNKVTEKGKDVELRCDPISGHTALYWYRQSLGQGLEFLIYFQGNSAPDKSGLPSDRFSAERTGGSVSTLTIQRTQQEDSAVYLCASSPGDWSSYEQYFGPGTRLTVT.

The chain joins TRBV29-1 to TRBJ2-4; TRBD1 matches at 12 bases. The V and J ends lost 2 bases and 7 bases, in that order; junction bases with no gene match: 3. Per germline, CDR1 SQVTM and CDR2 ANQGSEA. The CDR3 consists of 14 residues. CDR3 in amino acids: CSVESGTGGNIQYF. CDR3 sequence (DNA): TGCAGCGTTGAATCTGGGACAGGGGGCAACATTCAGTACTTC.

The CDR3 DNA reads TGTGCCAGCAGCTCCGACAGGGGGAGGGCAGAGACCCAGTACTTC. It codes for CASSSDRGRAETQYF. The chain has TRBV7-6 and TRBJ2-5, with 9 positions matching TRBD1. Germline assignment: CDR1 SGHVS and CDR2 FNYEAQ. The CDR3 spans 15 residues. V trimming: 4 bases; J trimming: 4 bases; junction bases outside the gene matches: 7. The full variable domain, in which reference TRBV7-6 and TRBJ2-5 provide the parts outside the CDR3, is GAGVSQSPRYKVTKRGQDVALRCDPISGHVSLYWYRQALGQGPEFLTYFNYEAQQDKSGLPNDRFSAERPEGSISTLTIQRTEQRDSAMYRCASSSDRGRAETQYFGPGTRLLVL.

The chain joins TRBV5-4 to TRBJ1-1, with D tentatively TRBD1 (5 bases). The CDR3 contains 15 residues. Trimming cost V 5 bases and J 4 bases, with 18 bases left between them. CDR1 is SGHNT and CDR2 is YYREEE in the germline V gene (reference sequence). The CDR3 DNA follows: TGTGCCAGCAGATTTTGGGGGGGGATAACCACTGAAGCTTTCTTT. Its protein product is CASRFWGGITTEAFF.

CDR3 sequence reads: CASSLYDSYGYTF. The CDR3 DNA sequence: TGTGCCAGCAGCTTATATGACAGCTATGGCTACACCTTC. The rearrangement links TRBV7-3 to TRBJ1-2; weak D call: TRBD1 (5 bases). This CDR3 contains 13 residues. V was trimmed by 2 bases and J by 4 bases, leaving 8 bases between them. Looked up from germline, CDR1 is SGHTA and CDR2 is FQGTGA.

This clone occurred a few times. CDR3 in DNA: TGTGCCAGCAGCGAGAGGTGGTCCTACGAGCAGTACTTC. It yields the protein CASSERWSYEQYF. This chain links TRBV11-3 with TRBJ2-7; D not resolved. Trimming removed 5 bases at V and 1 base at J, with 9 bases between. Looked up from germline, CDR1 is SGHNT and CDR2 is YENEEA. This CDR3 spans 13 amino acids.

In DNA form, the CDR3 reads TGTGCCAGCAGCTTGGACAGGGGTTCTGGAAACACCATATATTTT. It yields the protein CASSLDRGSGNTIYF. This chain uses TRBV5-4 with TRBJ1-3; 7 nucleotides agree with TRBD1. Germline CDR1 SGHNT, CDR2 YYREEE (reference sequence). This CDR3 is built from 15 residues. V was clipped by 0 bases and J by 1 base; unmatched bases: 1.

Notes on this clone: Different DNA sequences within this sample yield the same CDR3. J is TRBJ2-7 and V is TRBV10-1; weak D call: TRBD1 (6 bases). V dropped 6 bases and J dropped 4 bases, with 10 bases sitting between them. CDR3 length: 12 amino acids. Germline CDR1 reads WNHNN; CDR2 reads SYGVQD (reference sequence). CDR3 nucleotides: TGCGCCAGCAGGACGCAGGGGTACGAGCAGTACTTC. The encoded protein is CASRTQGYEQYF.

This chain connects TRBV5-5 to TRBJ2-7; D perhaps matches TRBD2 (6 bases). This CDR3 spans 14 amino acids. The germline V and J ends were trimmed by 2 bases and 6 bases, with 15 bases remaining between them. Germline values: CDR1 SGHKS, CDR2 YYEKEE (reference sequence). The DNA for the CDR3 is TGTGCCAGCAGCTTTCGGCGGGACCAAGGCGAGCAGTACTTC. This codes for CASSFRRDQGEQYF.

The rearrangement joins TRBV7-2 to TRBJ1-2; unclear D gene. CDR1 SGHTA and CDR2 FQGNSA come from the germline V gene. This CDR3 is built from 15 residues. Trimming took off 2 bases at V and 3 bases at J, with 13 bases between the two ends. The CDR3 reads CASSLTYEAHYGYTF. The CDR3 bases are TGTGCCAGCAGCTTAACGTACGAAGCTCACTATGGCTACACCTTC.

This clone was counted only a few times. The chain's CDR3 is CASSPGGAEAFF. The CDR3 region has the DNA TGTGCCAGCAGCCCCGGAGGAGCTGAAGCTTTCTTT. V is TRBV11-2 and J is TRBJ1-1; D is uncertain. Germline CDR1 is SGHAT and CDR2 is FQNNGV. V lost 5 bases, J lost 6 bases, and 10 bases lay in between. The CDR3 totals 12 residues.

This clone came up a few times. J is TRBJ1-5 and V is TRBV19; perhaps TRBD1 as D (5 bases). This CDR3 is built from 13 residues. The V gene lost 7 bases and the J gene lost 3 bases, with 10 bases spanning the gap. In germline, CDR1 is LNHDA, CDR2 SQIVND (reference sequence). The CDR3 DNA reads TGTGCCAGTAATCAGGGCACCAATCAGCCCCAGCATTTT. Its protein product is CASNQGTNQPQHF.

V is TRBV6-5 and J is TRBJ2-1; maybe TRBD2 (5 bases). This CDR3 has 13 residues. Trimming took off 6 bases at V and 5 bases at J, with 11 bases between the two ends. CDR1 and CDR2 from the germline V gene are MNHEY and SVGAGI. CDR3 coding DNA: TGTGCCAGCAGCTCGGGATTCAACAATGAGCAGTTCTTC. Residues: CASSSGFNNEQFF.

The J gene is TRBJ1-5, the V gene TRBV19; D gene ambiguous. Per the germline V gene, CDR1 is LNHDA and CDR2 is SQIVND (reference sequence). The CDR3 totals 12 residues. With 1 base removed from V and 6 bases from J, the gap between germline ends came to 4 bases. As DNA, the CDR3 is TGTGCCAGTAGTATAGGGAGTCAGCCCCAGCATTTT. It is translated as CASSIGSQPQHF.

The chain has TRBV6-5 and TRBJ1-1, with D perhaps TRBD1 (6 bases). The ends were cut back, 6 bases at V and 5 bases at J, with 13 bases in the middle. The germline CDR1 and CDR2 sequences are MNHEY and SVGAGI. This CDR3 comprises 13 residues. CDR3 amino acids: CASRGQYGTEAFF. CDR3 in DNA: TGTGCCAGCAGGGGACAATATGGGACTGAAGCTTTCTTT.

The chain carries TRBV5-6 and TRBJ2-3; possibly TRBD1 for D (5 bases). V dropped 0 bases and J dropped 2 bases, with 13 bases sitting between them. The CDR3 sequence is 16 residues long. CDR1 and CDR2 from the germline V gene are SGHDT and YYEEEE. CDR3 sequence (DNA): TGTGCCAGCAGCTTGGATGTAGGGGTCCACACAGATACGCAGTATTTT. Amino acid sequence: CASSLDVGVHTDTQYF.